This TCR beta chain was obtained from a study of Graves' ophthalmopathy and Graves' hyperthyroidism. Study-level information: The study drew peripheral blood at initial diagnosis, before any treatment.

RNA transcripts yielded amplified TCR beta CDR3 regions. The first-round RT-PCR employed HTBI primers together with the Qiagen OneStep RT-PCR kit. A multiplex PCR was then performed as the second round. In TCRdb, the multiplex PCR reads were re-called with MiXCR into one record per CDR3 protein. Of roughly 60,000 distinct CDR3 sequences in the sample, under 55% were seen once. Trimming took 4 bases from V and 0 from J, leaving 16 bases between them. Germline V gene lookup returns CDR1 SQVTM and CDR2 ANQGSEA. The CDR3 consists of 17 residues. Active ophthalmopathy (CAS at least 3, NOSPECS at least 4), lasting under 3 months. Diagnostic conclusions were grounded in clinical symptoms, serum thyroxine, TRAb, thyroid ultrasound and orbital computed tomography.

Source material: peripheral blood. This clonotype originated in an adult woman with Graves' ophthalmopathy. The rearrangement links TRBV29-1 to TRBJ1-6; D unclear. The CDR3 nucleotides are TGCAGCGTTGGTCGCGAGGGCGGGAGCTCCTATAATTCACCCCTCCACTTT. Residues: CSVGREGGSSYNSPLHF.